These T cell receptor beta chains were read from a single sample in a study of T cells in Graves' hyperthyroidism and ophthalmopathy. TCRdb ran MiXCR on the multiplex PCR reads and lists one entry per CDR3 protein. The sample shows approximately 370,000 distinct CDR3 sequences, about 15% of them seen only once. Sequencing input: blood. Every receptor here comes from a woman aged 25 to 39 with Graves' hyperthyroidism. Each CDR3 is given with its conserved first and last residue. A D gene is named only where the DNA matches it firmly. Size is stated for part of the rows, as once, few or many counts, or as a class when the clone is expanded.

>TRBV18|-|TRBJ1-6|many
CASSPSGGKPGLTPLHF
TGTGCCAGCTCACCATCGGGGGGGAAACCGGGCCTCACACCCCTCCACTTT
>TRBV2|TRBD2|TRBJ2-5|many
CASRTGTSEAETQYF
TGTGCCAGCAGGACCGGGACTAGCGAAGCAGAGACCCAGTACTTC
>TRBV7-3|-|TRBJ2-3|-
CASSFMGPQSTDTQYF
TGTGCCAGCAGCTTTATGGGCCCCCAAAGCACAGATACGCAGTATTTT
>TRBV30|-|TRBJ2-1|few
CAWSVRGTPFF
TGTGCCTGGAGTGTACGCGGGACGCCGTTCTTC
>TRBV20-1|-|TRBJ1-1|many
CSASFPNTEAFF
TGCAGTGCTAGCTTCCCTAACACTGAAGCTTTCTTT
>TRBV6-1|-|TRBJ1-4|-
CASGGRVRNEKLFF
TGTGCCAGCGGGGGACGAGTACGCAATGAAAAACTGTTTTTT
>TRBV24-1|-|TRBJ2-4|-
CATSDVRGGAKNIQYF
TGTGCCACCAGTGATGTAAGGGGGGGAGCCAAAAACATTCAGTACTTC
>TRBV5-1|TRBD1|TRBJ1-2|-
CASNRGTGGNYGYTF
TGCGCCAGCAACAGAGGGACAGGGGGCAACTATGGCTACACCTTC
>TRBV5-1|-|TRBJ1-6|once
CASSRAGDSSPLHF
TGCGCCAGCAGCCGAGCAGGGGATAGTTCACCCCTCCACTTT
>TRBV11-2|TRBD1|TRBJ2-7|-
CASSPISRRRGQGYEQYF
TGTGCCAGCAGCCCCATTTCGAGGAGGCGGGGACAGGGATACGAGCAGTACTTC